The 32 T cell receptor beta chains below come from one sample, sequenced in a study of T cell repertoires and HLA-DP antigens. Using immunoSEQ multiplex PCR, the repertoire was profiled, and TCRdb retains in-frame clones only, with some absent. The sample shows some 89,000 clones, around nine tenths of them seen only once. Which antigens these TCRs recognize remains unknown. The sample consisted of CD4+ T cells from PBMCs. The receptors were gathered from a man in his fifties or sixties in good health and CMV-seronegative.

This clone was seen only a few times. An end of the junction does not agree with germline; a read error may underlie this. This chain connects TRBV20-1 to TRBJ1-1; D gene ambiguous. CDR1 and CDR2 (germline): DFQATT, SNEGSKA (reference sequence). The CDR3 is made up of 10 amino acids. CDR3 bases: TGCAGTGCTACGACCCTCTCTGAGCTCTTT. It is translated as CSATTLSELF.

This sequence joins TRBV2 and TRBJ2-2, with a possible D match to TRBD1 (6 bases). V was clipped by 4 bases and J by 2 bases, with 11 bases between them. Germline V gene data show CDR1 as SNHLY and CDR2 as FYNNEI. This CDR3 spans 15 amino acids. The CDR3 DNA sequence: TGTGCCAGCAGTGTTGTGGGGGCAAACACCGGGGAGCTGTTTTTT. Translation: CASSVVGANTGELFF.

The gene calls are TRBV25-1 and TRBJ1-4; D unresolved. CDR1 is MGHDK, CDR2 SYGVNS, per germline. V gave up 4 bases and J gave up 4 bases, with 10 bases separating them. The CDR3 loop spans 14 amino acids. CDR3: CASSVRAVNEKLFF. CDR3 nucleotides: TGTGCCAGCAGTGTTCGGGCCGTTAATGAAAAACTGTTTTTT. Complete variable domain (other parts from reference TRBV25-1 and TRBJ1-4): EADIYQTPRYLVIGTGKKITLECSQTMGHDKMYWYQQDPGMELHLIHYSYGVNSTEKGDLSSESTVSRIRTEHFPLTLESARPSHTSQYLCASSVRAVNEKLFFGSGTQLSVL.

V and J are TRBV7-2 and TRBJ1-1; no reliable D call. Germline CDR1 and CDR2: SGHTA and FQGNSA. The V and J ends lost 4 bases and 3 bases respectively, with 12 bases between them. The CDR3 runs to 14 residues. The CDR3 spells CASSSFAGDTEAFF. CDR3 in DNA: TGTGCCAGCAGCTCCTTCGCTGGGGACACTGAAGCTTTCTTT.

V gene TRBV5-6 combines with J gene TRBJ2-2; 9 bases fit TRBD1. From germline, CDR1 is SGHDT and CDR2 YYEEEE. This CDR3 has 14 residues. V lost 6 bases and J lost 1; bases outside the gene matches: 1. The CDR3 region is CASMGQGNTGELFF. CDR3 bases: TGTGCCAGCATGGGACAGGGGAACACCGGGGAGCTGTTTTTT.

DNA for the CDR3: TGTGCCAGCTCACTGATCCTAGGGGGCAATCAGCCCCAGCATTTT. Protein product: CASSLILGGNQPQHF. V and J are TRBV18 and TRBJ1-5; tentative D call: TRBD1 (5 bases). The V gene lost 4 bases and the J gene lost 2 bases, with 12 bases spanning the gap. Germline V gives CDR1 KGHSH, CDR2 LQKENI. CDR3 size: 15 residues.

The chain uses TRBV28 and TRBJ2-5, with 13 bases aligning to TRBD2. Unmatched junction bases numbered 6, after V lost 7 bases and J lost 7 bases. Germline CDR1 and CDR2: MDHEN and SYDVKM. The CDR3 is 14 amino acids. CDR3 protein: CASTGLAGAGTQYF. CDR3 DNA: TGTGCCAGCACCGGACTAGCGGGAGCGGGGACCCAGTACTTC.

The chain combines TRBV7-9 with TRBJ1-2; D not resolved. Trimming cost V 5 bases and J 0 bases, with 19 bases left between them. The CDR3 consists of 17 residues. Germline CDR1 SEHNR, CDR2 FQNEAQ (reference sequence). CDR3 protein: CASSPRASQVANYGYTF. CDR3 nucleotides: TGTGCCAGCAGCCCCCGGGCATCCCAAGTCGCTAACTATGGCTACACCTTC.

The genes are TRBV7-2 and TRBJ1-1; a weak D match, TRBD1 (5 bases). Trimming removed 3 bases at V and 0 bases at J, with 11 bases between. The CDR3 has 15 amino acids. The germline V gene encodes CDR1 SGHTA and CDR2 FQGNSA. In DNA form, the CDR3 reads TGTGCCAGCAGCTTCGGGGGGACCATGAACACTGAAGCTTTCTTT. Encoded protein: CASSFGGTMNTEAFF.

This clone was seen just once. This chain links TRBV19 with TRBJ2-5; 8 bases line up with TRBD2. In germline, CDR1 is LNHDA, CDR2 SQIVND (reference sequence). V gave up 5 bases and J gave up 5 bases; unmatched junction bases: 10. CDR3 length: 15 residues. CDR3 in amino acids: CASSPRTGGTETQYF. CDR3 sequence (DNA): TGTGCCAGTAGTCCGCGGACGGGGGGGACGGAGACCCAGTACTTC. Complete variable domain (other parts from reference TRBV19 and TRBJ2-5): DGGITQSPKYLFRKEGQNVTLSCEQNLNHDAMYWYRQDPGQGLRLIYYSQIVNDFQKGDIAEGYSVSREKKESFPLTVTSAQKNPTAFYLCASSPRTGGTETQYFGPGTRLLVL.

This clone was counted only a few times. The chain carries TRBV5-6 and TRBJ1-6; D remains ambiguous. Germline values: CDR1 SGHDT, CDR2 YYEEEE. Trimming left V 0 bases short and J 6 bases short, with 10 bases between. This CDR3 has 15 residues. The CDR3 reads CASSLAQGSNSPLHF. The CDR3 DNA sequence: TGTGCCAGCAGCTTGGCCCAAGGGTCTAATTCACCCCTCCACTTT.

V gene TRBV28 combines with J gene TRBJ2-2, with 7 bases fitting TRBD2. Germline V gene sequence: CDR1 MDHEN, CDR2 SYDVKM. The CDR3 runs 15 residues. V lost 3 bases and J lost 1; bases outside the gene matches: 2. This CDR3 reads CASSLAGVNTGELFF. In nucleotides, the CDR3 is TGTGCCAGCAGTTTGGCGGGGGTGAACACCGGGGAGCTGTTTTTT.

As to this clone: A read error may produce the germline difference seen at one junction end. This rearrangement joins TRBV2 to TRBJ2-6; TRBD1 is a possible D gene (5 bases). The CDR3 totals 16 residues. Germline V gene lookup returns CDR1 SNHLY and CDR2 FYNNEI. The CDR3 sequence is CASSEARTPGANVLTF. DNA for the CDR3: TGTGCCAGCAGTGAAGCGCGGACACCTGGGGCCAACGTCCTGACCTTC. Complete variable domain (other parts from reference TRBV2 and TRBJ2-6): EPEVTQTPSHQVTQMGQEVILRCVPISNHLYFYWYRQILGQKVEFLVSFYNNEISEKSEIFDDQFSVERPDGSNFTLKIRSTKLEDSAMYFCASSEARTPGANVLTFGAGSRLTVL.

This rearrangement joins TRBV5-1 to TRBJ2-5; 7 nucleotides match TRBD2. The CDR3 totals 16 residues. Trimming cost V 1 base and J 2 bases; bases outside gene matches: 8. Germline lookup yields CDR1 SGHRS and CDR2 YFSETQ. CDR3 in amino acids: CASSLTPGLSQETQYF. CDR3 in DNA: TGCGCCAGCAGCTTGACCCCGGGACTATCTCAAGAGACCCAGTACTTC.

This sequence joins TRBV7-8 and TRBJ1-2; D is ambiguous. The CDR3 spans 12 residues. V shed 0 bases and J shed 14 bases, with 13 bases lying between them. Germline CDR1 reads SGHVS; CDR2 reads FQNEAQ. This CDR3 reads CASSLARQLDTF. The CDR3 bases are TGTGCCAGCAGCTTAGCGCGGCAGCTCGATACCTTC.

The chain couples TRBV6-5 to TRBJ1-2; possible D gene TRBD1, 5 bases. CDR3 length: 15 amino acids. V lost 3 bases and J 3 bases, leaving 14 bases between the germline ends. Per the germline V gene, CDR1 is MNHEY and CDR2 is SVGAGI. CDR3 region: CASSYSRGADYGYTF. Here the CDR3 DNA reads TGTGCCAGCAGTTATTCGCGAGGGGCCGACTATGGCTACACCTTC.

V is TRBV5-1 and J is TRBJ2-2, with TRBD2 matching 9 bases. The V segment lost 4 bases and the J segment 6 bases; nucleotides outside the gene matches: 4. The CDR3 totals 14 residues. The germline CDR1 and CDR2 sequences are SGHRS and YFSETQ. CDR3 protein: CASSQIAGAGELFF. The CDR3 DNA sequence: TGCGCCAGCAGCCAAATAGCGGGAGCCGGGGAGCTGTTTTTT.

The CDR3 coding sequence is TGTGCCAGCGGAAGGGCGGGACAGACTAATGAAAAACTGTTTTTT. Translating it yields CASGRAGQTNEKLFF. The chain is built from TRBV11-2 and TRBJ1-4; 7 nucleotides line up with TRBD1. Germline V gene lookup returns CDR1 SGHAT and CDR2 FQNNGV. V lost 8 bases, J lost 2 bases, and 8 bases stayed unmatched. The CDR3 has 15 residues.

This sequence joins TRBV19 and TRBJ2-3; a weak D match, TRBD1 (6 bases). The CDR3 runs 16 residues. Germline values: CDR1 LNHDA, CDR2 SQIVND (reference sequence). Trimming pared 1 base from V and 8 bases from J, leaving 19 bases between. The CDR3 nucleotides read TGTGCCAGTAGTATAGGGTTCGACAGGTGGGCCGGTACGCAGTATTTT. Protein: CASSIGFDRWAGTQYF.

The chain couples TRBV27 to TRBJ1-4; the D gene is possibly TRBD1 (5 bases). V lost 0 bases to trimming and J lost 7 bases, with 12 bases between them. Germline lookup yields CDR1 MNHEY and CDR2 SMNVEV (reference sequence). This CDR3 contains 15 residues. Written as DNA, the CDR3 is TGTGCCAGCAGTTTATCTACGCAAACAGGTGAAAAACTGTTTTTT. Its translation: CASSLSTQTGEKLFF.

This chain connects TRBV6-5 to TRBJ2-2; 7 nucleotides agree with TRBD1. Germline V gives CDR1 MNHEY, CDR2 SVGAGI. This CDR3 has 16 residues. Trimming at V came to 4 bases and at J to 0 bases, leaving 5 bases not matched to a gene. This chain's CDR3 is CASSFHRGPNTGELFF. The CDR3 DNA sequence: TGTGCCAGCAGTTTTCACAGGGGACCGAACACCGGGGAGCTGTTTTTT.

V usage is TRBV9 and J usage is TRBJ1-4; D may be TRBD1 (5 bases). Trimming pared 3 bases from V and 6 bases from J, leaving 15 bases between. CDR3 size: 15 residues. CDR1 and CDR2 (germline): SGDLS, YYNGEE. The CDR3: CASSGLGLGDEKLFF. The CDR3 DNA follows: TGTGCCAGCAGCGGGCTAGGGCTGGGGGATGAAAAACTGTTTTTT.

V is TRBV18 and J is TRBJ1-3, with D hard to call. This CDR3 has 15 residues. Germline-derived CDR1 and CDR2 are KGHSH and LQKENI. V dropped 2 bases and J dropped 4 bases, with 12 bases sitting between them. The DNA for the CDR3 is TGTGCCAGCTCACCAGACCTCGTATCGGGAAACACCATATATTTT. This sequence encodes CASSPDLVSGNTIYF.

The DNA for the CDR3 is TGTGCCAGCAGCTTGGTGACAGGGGCGTCCGAAAAACTGTTTTTT. Translating gives CASSLVTGASEKLFF. The J gene is TRBJ1-4, the V gene TRBV7-2, with 8 nucleotides matching TRBD1. The V gene end was trimmed by 3 bases and the J gene end by 8 bases; junction bases not matched to a gene: 8. The germline V gene has CDR1 SGHTA and CDR2 FQGNSA. This CDR3 region has 15 residues.

The V gene is TRBV7-2, the J gene TRBJ2-5; 10 nucleotides align to TRBD1. The CDR3 contains 17 residues. Germline CDR1 SGHTA, CDR2 FQGNSA. J lost 5 bases, V lost 0 bases, and 9 bases had no gene match. The CDR3 coding sequence is TGTGCCAGCAGCTTAGCGAGGGGACAGGGGAATCAGGAGACCCAGTACTTC. It specifies CASSLARGQGNQETQYF.

The chain is built from TRBV7-8 and TRBJ1-2; no clear D gene. CDR1 and CDR2 from the germline V gene are SGHVS and FQNEAQ. The CDR3 totals 16 residues. Trimming shortened V by 5 bases and J by 2 bases, and 18 bases separated the two germline ends. The DNA for the CDR3 is TGTGCCAGCAGCACGGACGGGAGCGGGCTAAACTATGGCTACACCTTC. This codes for CASSTDGSGLNYGYTF.

This clone was observed a single time. This rearrangement joins TRBV28 to TRBJ1-1; D is possibly TRBD1 (5 bases). V lost 8 bases, J lost 4 bases, and 20 bases lay in between. CDR1 is MDHEN, CDR2 SYDVKM, per germline. The CDR3 is 15 residues long. Written as DNA, the CDR3 is TGTGCCAGCTGTATAGGGGCAAGCGGTTGCACTGAAGCTTTCTTT. Encoded protein: CASCIGASGCTEAFF.

The chain carries TRBV27 and TRBJ2-3; 8 bases are shared with TRBD2. The J segment lost 5 bases and the V segment lost 6 bases, leaving 10 bases of the junction unmatched. The CDR3 is made up of 15 amino acids. Germline loops: CDR1 MNHEY, CDR2 SMNVEV (reference sequence). The CDR3 nucleotides read TGTGCCAGCAGAACCAGAGCGGGAGCGAAAGATACGCAGTATTTT. Its translation is CASRTRAGAKDTQYF.

The rearrangement uses TRBV9 and TRBJ2-6, with TRBD1 matching over 7 bases. The V and J ends lost 3 bases and 0 bases, in that order; junction bases with no gene match: 6. Germline CDR1 SGDLS, CDR2 YYNGEE. The CDR3 runs 17 residues. In DNA form, the CDR3 reads TGTGCCAGCAGCGGCGGACAGGACAACTCTGGGGCCAACGTCCTGACTTTC. Translated: CASSGGQDNSGANVLTF.

CDR3 coding DNA: TGTGCCAGCAGTGAAGCGCAACGGGGACCCTATGGCTACACCTTC. Its translation is CASSEAQRGPYGYTF. The chain joins TRBV2 to TRBJ1-2, with a possible D match to TRBD1 (5 bases). The V end lost 0 bases, the J end lost 4 bases, and 12 bases lay between the germline ends. Germline V lookup: CDR1 SNHLY, CDR2 FYNNEI. This CDR3 region has 15 residues. Full variable domain (rest looked up from reference TRBV2 and TRBJ1-2): EPEVTQTPSHQVTQMGQEVILRCVPISNHLYFYWYRQILGQKVEFLVSFYNNEISEKSEIFDDQFSVERPDGSNFTLKIRSTKLEDSAMYFCASSEAQRGPYGYTFGSGTRLTVV.

This sequence joins TRBV2 and TRBJ2-2; possibly TRBD1 for D (5 bases). CDR3 length equals 15 residues. The V gene's germline CDR1 is SNHLY and CDR2 FYNNEI. The V and J ends lost 6 bases and 6 bases respectively, with 17 bases between them. In DNA form, the CDR3 reads TGTGCCAGCAGGAAGGGTCAGGGTGGGGCCGGGGAGCTGTTTTTT. Amino acid sequence: CASRKGQGGAGELFF.

V and J are TRBV30 and TRBJ2-3; 10 bases align to TRBD2. The V and J ends lost 0 bases and 2 bases, in that order; junction bases with no gene match: 5. CDR3 length equals 16 residues. Germline values: CDR1 GTSNPN, CDR2 SVGIG (reference sequence). The CDR3 DNA follows: TGTGCCTGGAGTGTAAAACTAGCGGGACTCACAGATACGCAGTATTTT. It encodes CAWSVKLAGLTDTQYF. Combining the CDR3 with reference TRBV30 and TRBJ2-3 gives the whole variable domain SQTIHQWPATLVQPVGSPLSLECTVEGTSNPNLYWYRQAAGRGLQLLFYSVGIGQISSEVPQNLSASRPQDRQFILSSKKLLLSDSGFYLCAWSVKLAGLTDTQYFGPGTRLTVL.